This T cell receptor (beta chain) came from a study of cytomegalovirus exposure and HLA in healthy donors. This clone was found a few times. Antigen unknown. Study-wide findings and caveats: Cytomegalovirus-associated status was assigned to about 150 TCR beta chains. What a later analysis reportedly showed was that an Asian-associated ancestry cluster had fewer N-insertions than the roughly 670-donor mean. The authors later linked a missense DCLRE1C variant to TCR beta V- and J-gene trimming.

There are 15 residues in the CDR3. The germline gives CDR1 GTSNPN, CDR2 SVGIG (reference sequence). Trimming removed 5 bases at V and 1 base at J, with 12 bases between. With 60 Vbeta and 13 Jbeta primers, the PCR was carried out. Clones were read by immunoSEQ multiplex PCR, and TCRdb kept only the in-frame ones, dropping some. This sample has 98,000 or so clones, with about 80% found just once. The sequencing input was PBMCs. The chain combines TRBV30 with TRBJ2-6; weak D call: TRBD1 (6 bases). This clonotype was obtained from a man aged 40-49 years in good health and CMV-seronegative. This CDR3 is CAWQGLRSGANVLTF. As DNA, the CDR3 is TGTGCCTGGCAGGGGTTAAGATCTGGGGCCAACGTCCTGACTTTC.